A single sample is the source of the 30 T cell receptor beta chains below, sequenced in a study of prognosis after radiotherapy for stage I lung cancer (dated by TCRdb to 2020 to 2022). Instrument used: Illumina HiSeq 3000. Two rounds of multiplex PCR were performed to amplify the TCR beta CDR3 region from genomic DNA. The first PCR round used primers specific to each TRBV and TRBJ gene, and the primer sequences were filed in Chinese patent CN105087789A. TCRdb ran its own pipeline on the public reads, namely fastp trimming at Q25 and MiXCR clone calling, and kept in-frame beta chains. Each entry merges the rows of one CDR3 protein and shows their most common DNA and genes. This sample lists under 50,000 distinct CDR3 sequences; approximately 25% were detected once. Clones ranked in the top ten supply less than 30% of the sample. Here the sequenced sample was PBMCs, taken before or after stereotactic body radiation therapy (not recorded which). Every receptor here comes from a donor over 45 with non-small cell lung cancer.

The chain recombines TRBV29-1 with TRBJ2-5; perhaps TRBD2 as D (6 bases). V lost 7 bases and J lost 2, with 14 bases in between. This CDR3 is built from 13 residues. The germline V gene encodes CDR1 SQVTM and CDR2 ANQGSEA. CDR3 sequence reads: CSAGGGMQETQYF. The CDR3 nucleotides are TGCAGCGCGGGTGGGGGGATGCAAGAGACCCAGTACTTC. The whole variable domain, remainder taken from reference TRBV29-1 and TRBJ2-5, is SAVISQKPSRDICQRGTSLTIQCQVDSQVTMMFWYRQQPGQSLTLIATANQGSEATYESGFVIDKFPISRPNLTFSTLTVSNMSPEDSSIYLCSAGGGMQETQYFGPGTRLLVL.

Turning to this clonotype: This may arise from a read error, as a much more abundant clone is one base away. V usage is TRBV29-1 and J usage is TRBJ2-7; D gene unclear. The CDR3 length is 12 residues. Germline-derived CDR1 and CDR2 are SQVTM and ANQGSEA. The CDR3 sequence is CSALQPPYELYF. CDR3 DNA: TGCAGCGCCCTACAGCCCCCCTACGAGCTGTACTTC.

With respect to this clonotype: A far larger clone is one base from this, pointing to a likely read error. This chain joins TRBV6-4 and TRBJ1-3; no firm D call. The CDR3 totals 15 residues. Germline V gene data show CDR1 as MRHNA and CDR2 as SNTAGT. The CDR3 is CVSSYSGLSGNTIYF. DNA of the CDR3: TGTGTCAGCAGTTACTCGGGTCTCTCTGGAAACACCATATATTTT.

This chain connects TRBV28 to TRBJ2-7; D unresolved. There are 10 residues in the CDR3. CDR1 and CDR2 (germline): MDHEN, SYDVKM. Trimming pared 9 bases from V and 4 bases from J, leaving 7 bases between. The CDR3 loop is CASLSYEQYF. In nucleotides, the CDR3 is TGTGCCAGTCTATCATACGAGCAGTACTTC.

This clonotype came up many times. CDR3 nucleotide sequence: TGCAGTGCTAGACCCGGGACTAGAGAGACCCAGTACTTC. The encoded protein is CSARPGTRETQYF. The chain is built from TRBV20-1 and TRBJ2-5; 8 bases match TRBD2. This CDR3 spans 13 amino acids. Germline lookup yields CDR1 DFQATT and CDR2 SNEGSKA (reference sequence). After removal of 2 bases from V and 4 bases from J, the junction contained 3 bases not matched to a gene.

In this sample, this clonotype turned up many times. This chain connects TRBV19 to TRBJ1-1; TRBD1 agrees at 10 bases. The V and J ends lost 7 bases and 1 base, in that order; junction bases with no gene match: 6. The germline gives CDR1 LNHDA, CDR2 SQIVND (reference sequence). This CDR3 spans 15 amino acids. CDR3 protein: CASTLRTGGNTEAFF. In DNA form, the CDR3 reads TGTGCCAGTACCCTTAGGACAGGGGGGAACACTGAAGCTTTCTTT.

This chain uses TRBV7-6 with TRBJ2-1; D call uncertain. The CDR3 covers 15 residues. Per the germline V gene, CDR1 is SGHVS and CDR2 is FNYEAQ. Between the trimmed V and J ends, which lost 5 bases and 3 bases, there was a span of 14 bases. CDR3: CASSPPRWFYNEQFF. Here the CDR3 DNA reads TGTGCCAGCAGCCCTCCCAGGTGGTTCTACAATGAGCAGTTCTTC.

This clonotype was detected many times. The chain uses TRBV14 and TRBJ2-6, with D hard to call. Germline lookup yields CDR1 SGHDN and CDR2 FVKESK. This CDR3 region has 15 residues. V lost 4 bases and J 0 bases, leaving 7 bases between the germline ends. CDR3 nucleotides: TGTGCCAGCAGCCTCCACCGCTCTGGGGCCAACGTCCTGACTTTC. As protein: CASSLHRSGANVLTF.

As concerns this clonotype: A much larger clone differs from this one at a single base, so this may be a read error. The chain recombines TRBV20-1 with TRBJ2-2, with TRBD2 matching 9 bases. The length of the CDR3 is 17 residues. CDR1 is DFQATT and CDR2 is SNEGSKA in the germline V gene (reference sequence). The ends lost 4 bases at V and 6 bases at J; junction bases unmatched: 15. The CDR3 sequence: CSATDGRVAGVAGELFF. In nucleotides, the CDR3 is TGCAGTGCTACAGATGGCCGGGTAGCGGGAGTGGCCGGGGAGCTGTTTTTT.

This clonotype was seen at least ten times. The chain's CDR3 is CSARVLPRGREMNTEAFF. CDR3 sequence (DNA): TGCAGTGCTAGAGTTCTCCCGAGGGGAAGGGAGATGAACACTGAAGCTTTCTTT. The V gene is TRBV20-1, the J gene TRBJ1-1, with a tentative D call TRBD1 (5 bases). This CDR3 region has 18 residues. CDR1 and CDR2 from the germline V gene are DFQATT and SNEGSKA (reference sequence). The V end was cut by 1 base, the J end by 0 bases, with 21 bases between.

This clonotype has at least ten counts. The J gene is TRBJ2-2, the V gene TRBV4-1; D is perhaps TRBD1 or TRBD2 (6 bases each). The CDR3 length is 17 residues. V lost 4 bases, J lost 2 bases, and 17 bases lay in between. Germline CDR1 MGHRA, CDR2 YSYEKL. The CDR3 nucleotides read TGCGCCAGCAGCCTAAGGCCGCCGGGGGCAAACACCGGGGAGCTGTTTTTT. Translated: CASSLRPPGANTGELFF.

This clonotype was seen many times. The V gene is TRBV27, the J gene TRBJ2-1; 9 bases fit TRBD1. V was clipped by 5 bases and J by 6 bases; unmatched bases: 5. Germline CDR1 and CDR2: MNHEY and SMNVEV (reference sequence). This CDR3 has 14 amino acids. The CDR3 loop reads CASSKSTGGNEQFF. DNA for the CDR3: TGTGCCAGCAGTAAGTCGACAGGGGGCAATGAGCAGTTCTTC.

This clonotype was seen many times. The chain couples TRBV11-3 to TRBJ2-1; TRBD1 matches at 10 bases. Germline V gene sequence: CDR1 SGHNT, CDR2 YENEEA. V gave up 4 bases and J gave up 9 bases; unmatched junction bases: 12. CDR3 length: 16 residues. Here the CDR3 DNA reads TGTGCCAGCAGCTCTAGCCGGGGACAGGGGTCGAGTGAGCAGTTCTTC. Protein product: CASSSSRGQGSSEQFF.

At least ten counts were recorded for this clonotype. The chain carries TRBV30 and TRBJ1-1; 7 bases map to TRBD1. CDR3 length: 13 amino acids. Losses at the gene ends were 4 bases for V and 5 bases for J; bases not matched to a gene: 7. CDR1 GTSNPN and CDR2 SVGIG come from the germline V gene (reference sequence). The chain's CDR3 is CAWNPTGLTEAFF. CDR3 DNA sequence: TGTGCCTGGAACCCGACAGGGTTAACTGAAGCTTTCTTT.

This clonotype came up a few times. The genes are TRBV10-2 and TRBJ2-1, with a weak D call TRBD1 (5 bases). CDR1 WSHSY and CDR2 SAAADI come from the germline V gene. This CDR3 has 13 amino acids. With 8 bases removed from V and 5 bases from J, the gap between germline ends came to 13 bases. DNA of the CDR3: TGCGCCAGCGGCCAGGGTAAGCACAATGAGCAGTTCTTC. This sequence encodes CASGQGKHNEQFF.

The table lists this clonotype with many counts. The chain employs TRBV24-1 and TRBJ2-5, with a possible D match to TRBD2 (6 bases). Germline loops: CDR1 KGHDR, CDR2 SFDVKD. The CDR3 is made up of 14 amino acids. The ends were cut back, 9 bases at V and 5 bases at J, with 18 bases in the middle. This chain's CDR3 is CATARAGPGETQYF. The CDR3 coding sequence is TGTGCCACCGCCAGGGCGGGGCCGGGGGAGACCCAGTACTTC.

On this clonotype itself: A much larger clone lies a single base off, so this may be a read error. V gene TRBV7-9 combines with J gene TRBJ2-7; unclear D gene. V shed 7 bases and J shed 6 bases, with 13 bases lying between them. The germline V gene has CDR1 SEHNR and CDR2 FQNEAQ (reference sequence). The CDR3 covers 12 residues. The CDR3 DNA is TGTGCCAGCACCCTCCTCGATGGCGAGCAGTACTTC. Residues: CASTLLDGEQYF.

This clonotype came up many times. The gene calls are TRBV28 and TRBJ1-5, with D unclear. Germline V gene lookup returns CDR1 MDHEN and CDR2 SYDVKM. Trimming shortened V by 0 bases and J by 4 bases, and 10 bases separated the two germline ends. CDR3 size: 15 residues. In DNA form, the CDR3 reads TGTGCCAGCAGTTTATGGGGAGATGGTAATCAGCCCCAGCATTTT. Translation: CASSLWGDGNQPQHF. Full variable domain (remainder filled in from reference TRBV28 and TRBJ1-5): DVKVTQSSRYLVKRTGEKVFLECVQDMDHENMFWYRQDPGLGLRLIYFSYDVKMKEKGDIPEGYSVSREKKERFSLILESASTNQTSMYLCASSLWGDGNQPQHFGDGTRLSIL.

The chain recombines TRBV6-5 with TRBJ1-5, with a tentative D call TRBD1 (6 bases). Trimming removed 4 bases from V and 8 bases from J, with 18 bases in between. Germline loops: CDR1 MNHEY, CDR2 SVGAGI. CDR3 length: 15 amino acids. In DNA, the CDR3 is TGTGCCAGCAGTTCCGAGTCACAGGGAAGGAAGCCCCAGCATTTT. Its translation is CASSSESQGRKPQHF.

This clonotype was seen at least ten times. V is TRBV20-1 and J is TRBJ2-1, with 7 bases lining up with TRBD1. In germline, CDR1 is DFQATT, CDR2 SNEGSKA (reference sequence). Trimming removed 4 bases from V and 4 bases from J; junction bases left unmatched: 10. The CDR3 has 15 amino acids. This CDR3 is CSAKTGTARYNEQFF. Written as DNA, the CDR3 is TGCAGTGCTAAAACCGGGACAGCAAGATACAATGAGCAGTTCTTC.

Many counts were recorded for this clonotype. CDR3 sequence (DNA): TGCGCCAGCAGCCAAGTAGGGGCTTTCGAAGCTTTCTTT. Translation: CASSQVGAFEAFF. The chain couples TRBV4-1 to TRBJ1-1; D may be TRBD1 (5 bases). CDR3 length equals 13 residues. Looked up from germline, CDR1 is MGHRA and CDR2 is YSYEKL. The V end was cut by 1 base, the J end by 8 bases, with 11 bases between.

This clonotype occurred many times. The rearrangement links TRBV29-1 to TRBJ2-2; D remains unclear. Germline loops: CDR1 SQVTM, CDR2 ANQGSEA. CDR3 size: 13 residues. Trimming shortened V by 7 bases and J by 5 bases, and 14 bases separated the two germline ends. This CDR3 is CSAEGLSTGELFF. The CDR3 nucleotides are TGCAGCGCAGAAGGGCTGAGTACCGGGGAGCTGTTTTTT.

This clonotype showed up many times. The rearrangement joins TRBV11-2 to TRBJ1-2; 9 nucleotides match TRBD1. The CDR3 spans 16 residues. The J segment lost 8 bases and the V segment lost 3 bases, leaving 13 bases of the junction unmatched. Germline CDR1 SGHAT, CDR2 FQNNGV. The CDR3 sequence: CASSFSGQGGYRGYTF. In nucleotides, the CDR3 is TGTGCCAGCAGCTTTTCGGGACAGGGAGGGTATCGCGGCTACACCTTC.

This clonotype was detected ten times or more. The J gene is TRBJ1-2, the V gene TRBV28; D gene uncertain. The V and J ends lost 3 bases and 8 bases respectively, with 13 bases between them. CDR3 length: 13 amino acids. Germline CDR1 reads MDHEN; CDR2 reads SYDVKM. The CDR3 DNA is TGTGCCAGCAGTTTGGACCTTGACCAAGGCTACACCTTC. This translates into CASSLDLDQGYTF.

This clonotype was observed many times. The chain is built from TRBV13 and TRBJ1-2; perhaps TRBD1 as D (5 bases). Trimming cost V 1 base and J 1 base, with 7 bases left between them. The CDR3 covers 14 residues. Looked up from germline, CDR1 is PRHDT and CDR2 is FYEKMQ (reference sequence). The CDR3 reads CASSLVGGNYGYTF. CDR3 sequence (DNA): TGTGCCAGCAGCTTAGTCGGGGGTAACTATGGCTACACCTTC.

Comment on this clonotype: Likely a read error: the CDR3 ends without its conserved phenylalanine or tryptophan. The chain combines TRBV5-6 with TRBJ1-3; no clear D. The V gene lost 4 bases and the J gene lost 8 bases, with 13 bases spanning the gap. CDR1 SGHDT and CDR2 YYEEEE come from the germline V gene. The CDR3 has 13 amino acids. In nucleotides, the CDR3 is TGTGCCAGCAGCCATTCAAGGCGGGACACCATATATCTT. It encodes CASSHSRRDTIYL.

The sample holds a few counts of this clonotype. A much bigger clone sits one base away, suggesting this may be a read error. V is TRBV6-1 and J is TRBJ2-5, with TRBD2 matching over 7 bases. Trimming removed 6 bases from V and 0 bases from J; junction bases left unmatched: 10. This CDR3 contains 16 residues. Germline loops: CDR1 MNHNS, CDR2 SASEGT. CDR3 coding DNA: TGTGCCAGCAGCCTAGTGGGAGGGCCTGACCAAGAGACCCAGTACTTC. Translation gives CASSLVGGPDQETQYF.

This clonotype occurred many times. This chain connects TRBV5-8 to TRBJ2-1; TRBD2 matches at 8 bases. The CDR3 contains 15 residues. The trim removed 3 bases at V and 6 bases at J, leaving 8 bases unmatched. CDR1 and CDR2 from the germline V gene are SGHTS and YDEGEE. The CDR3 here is CASSSPALAGNEQFF. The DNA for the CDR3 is TGTGCCAGCAGCTCACCCGCCCTAGCGGGCAATGAGCAGTTCTTC.

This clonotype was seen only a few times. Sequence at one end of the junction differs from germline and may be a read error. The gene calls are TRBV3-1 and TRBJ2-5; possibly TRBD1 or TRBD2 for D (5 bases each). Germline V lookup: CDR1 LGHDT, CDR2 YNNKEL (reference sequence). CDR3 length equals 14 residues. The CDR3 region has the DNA TGTGCCGGCAGCCCGACAATCGAGGGGGAGACCCAGTACTTC. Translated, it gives CAGSPTIEGETQYF.

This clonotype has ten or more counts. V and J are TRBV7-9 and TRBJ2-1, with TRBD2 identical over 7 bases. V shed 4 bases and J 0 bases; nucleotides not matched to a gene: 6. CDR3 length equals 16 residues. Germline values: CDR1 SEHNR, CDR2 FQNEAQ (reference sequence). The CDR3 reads CASSYLRGSSYNEQFF. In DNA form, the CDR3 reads TGTGCCAGCAGCTACCTTCGCGGGAGCTCCTACAATGAGCAGTTCTTC.